The clone carrying this TCR beta chain was seen more than once but under ten times. This entry belongs to a study of cytomegalovirus exposure and HLA in healthy donors. 13 Jbeta primers and 60 Vbeta primers were used for the PCR. Assay: immunoSEQ multiplex PCR; the TCRdb copy retains only in-frame clones and omits some. In the table there are about 130,000 clones, more than 80% of which are singletons. CDR1 and CDR2 from the germline V gene are MNHNS and SASEGT. The V and J ends lost 4 bases and 2 bases respectively, with 9 bases between them. The CDR3 is made up of 13 amino acids. The chain employs TRBV6-1 and TRBJ2-7, with D hard to call. The TCR was taken from a middle-aged woman in good health and CMV-seropositive. The sequencing input was PBMCs. The chain's CDR3 is CASSVNGAYEQYF. The CDR3 bases are TGTGCCAGCAGTGTCAACGGAGCCTACGAGCAGTACTTC.